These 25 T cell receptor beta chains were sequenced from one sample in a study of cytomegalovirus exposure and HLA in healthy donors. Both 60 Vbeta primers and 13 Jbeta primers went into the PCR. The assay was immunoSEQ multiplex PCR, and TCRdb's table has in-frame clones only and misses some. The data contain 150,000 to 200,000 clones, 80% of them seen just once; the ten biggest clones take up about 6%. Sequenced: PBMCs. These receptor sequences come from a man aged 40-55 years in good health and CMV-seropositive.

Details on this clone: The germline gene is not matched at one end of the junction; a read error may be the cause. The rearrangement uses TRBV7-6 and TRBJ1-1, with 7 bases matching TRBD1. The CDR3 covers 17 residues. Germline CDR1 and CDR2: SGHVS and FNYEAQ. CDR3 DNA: TGTGCCAGCAGCTTAGAGGTTCAGGACAGGCTGAACGCTGAAGCTTTCTTT. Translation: CASSLEVQDRLNAEAFF.

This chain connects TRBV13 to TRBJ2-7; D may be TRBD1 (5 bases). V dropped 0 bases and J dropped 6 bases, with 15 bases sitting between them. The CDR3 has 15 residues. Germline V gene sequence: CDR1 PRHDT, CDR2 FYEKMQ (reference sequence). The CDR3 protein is CASSLGGQGLSEQYF. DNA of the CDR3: TGTGCCAGCAGCTTAGGCGGGCAGGGTTTGTCCGAGCAGTACTTC.

The CDR3 DNA follows: TGTGCCAGCAGCGTAGGGCGGGGCCCTAACTATGGCTACACCTTC. This sequence encodes CASSVGRGPNYGYTF. The chain combines TRBV9 with TRBJ1-2, with TRBD1 as a possible D gene (5 bases). The germline gives CDR1 SGDLS, CDR2 YYNGEE. Trimming stripped 0 bases from V and 0 bases from J, with 9 bases between. The CDR3 consists of 15 residues.

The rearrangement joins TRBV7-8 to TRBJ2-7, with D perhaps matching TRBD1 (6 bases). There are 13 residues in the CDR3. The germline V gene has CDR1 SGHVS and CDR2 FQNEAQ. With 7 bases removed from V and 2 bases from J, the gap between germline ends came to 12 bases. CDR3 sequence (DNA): TGTGCCAGCACCGTGGACAGCACCTACGAGCAGTACTTC. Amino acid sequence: CASTVDSTYEQYF.

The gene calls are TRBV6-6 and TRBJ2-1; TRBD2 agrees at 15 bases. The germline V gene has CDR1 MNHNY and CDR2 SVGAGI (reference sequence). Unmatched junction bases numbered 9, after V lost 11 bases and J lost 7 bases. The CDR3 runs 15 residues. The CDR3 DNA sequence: TGTGCCGTCGGGACTAGCGGGGGGAGTAGGAATGAGCAGTTCTTC. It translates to CAVGTSGGSRNEQFF.

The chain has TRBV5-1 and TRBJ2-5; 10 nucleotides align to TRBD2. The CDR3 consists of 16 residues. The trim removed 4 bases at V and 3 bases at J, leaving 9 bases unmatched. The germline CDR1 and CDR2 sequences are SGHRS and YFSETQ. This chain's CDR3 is CASSPVSGGTEETQYF. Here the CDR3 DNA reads TGCGCCAGCAGCCCGGTTAGCGGGGGGACGGAAGAGACCCAGTACTTC.

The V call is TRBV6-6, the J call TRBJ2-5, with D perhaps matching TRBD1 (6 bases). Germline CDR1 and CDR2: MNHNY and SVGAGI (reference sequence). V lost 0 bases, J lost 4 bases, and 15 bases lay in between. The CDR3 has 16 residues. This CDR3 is CASSYSAGRGRETQYF. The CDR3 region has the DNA TGTGCCAGCAGTTACTCGGCGGGCAGGGGTAGAGAGACCCAGTACTTC.

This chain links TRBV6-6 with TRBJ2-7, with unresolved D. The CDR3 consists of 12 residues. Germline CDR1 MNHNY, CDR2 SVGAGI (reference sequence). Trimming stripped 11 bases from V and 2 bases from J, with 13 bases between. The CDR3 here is CACGGLAYEQYF. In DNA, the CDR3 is TGTGCCTGCGGTGGTCTGGCCTACGAGCAGTACTTC.

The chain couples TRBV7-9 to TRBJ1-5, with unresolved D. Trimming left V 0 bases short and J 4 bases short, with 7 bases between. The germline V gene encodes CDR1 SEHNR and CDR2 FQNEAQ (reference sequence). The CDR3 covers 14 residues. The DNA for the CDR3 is TGTGCCAGCAGCTTAGCGGGCGCTAATCAGCCCCAGCATTTT. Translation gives CASSLAGANQPQHF.

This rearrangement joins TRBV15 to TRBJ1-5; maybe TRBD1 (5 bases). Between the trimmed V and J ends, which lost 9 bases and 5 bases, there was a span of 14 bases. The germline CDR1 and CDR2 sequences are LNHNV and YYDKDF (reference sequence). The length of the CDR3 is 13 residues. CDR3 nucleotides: TGTGCCACGAACATCGGGGGTGATCAGCCCCAGCATTTT. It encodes CATNIGGDQPQHF.

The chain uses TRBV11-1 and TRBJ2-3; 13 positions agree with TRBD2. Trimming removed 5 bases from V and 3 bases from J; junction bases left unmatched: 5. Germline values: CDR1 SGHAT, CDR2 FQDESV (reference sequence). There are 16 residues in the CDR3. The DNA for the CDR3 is TGTGCCAGCAGCAATGGACTAGCGGGGGTGACAGATACGCAGTATTTT. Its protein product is CASSNGLAGVTDTQYF.

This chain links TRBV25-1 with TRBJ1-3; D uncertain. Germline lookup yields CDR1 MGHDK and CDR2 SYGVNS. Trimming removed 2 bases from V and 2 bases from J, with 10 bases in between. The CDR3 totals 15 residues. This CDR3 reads CASSEEGRTGNTIYF. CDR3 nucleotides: TGTGCCAGCAGTGAAGAGGGAAGAACTGGAAACACCATATATTTT.

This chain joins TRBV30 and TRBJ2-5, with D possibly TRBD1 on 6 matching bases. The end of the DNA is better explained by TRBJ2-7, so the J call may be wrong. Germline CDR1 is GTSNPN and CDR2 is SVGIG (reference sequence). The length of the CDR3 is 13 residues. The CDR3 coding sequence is TGTGCCTGGAGTGTATCAGGGGATACCGAGCAGTACTTC. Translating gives CAWSVSGDTEQYF.

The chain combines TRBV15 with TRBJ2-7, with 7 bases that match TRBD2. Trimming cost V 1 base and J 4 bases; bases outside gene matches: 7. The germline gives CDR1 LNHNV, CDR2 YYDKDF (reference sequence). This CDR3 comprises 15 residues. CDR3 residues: CATSRGGWGGYEQYF. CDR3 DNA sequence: TGTGCCACCAGCAGAGGCGGATGGGGAGGGTACGAGCAGTACTTC. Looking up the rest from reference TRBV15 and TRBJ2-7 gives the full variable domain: DAMVIQNPRYQVTQFGKPVTLSCSQTLNHNVMYWYQQKSSQAPKLLFHYYDKDFNNEADTPDNFQSRRPNTSFCFLDIRSPGLGDTAMYLCATSRGGWGGYEQYFGPGTRLTVT.

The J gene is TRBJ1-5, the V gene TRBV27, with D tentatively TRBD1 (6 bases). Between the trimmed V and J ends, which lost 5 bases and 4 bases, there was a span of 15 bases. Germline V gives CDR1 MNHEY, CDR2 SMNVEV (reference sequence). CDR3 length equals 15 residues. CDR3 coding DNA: TGTGCCAGCAGTCGACAGGTAGGGGCAAATCAGCCCCAGCATTTT. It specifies CASSRQVGANQPQHF.

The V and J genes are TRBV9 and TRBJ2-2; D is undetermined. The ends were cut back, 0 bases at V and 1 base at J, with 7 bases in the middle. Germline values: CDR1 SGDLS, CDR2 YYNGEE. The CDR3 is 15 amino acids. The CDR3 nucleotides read TGTGCCAGCAGCGTAGAACGGGTGAACACCGGGGAGCTGTTTTTT. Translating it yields CASSVERVNTGELFF.

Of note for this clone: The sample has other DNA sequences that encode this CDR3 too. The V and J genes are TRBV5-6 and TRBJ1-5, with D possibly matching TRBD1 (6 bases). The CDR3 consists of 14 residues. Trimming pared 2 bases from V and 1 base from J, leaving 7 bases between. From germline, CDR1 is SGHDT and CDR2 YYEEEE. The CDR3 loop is CASSLGGSNQPQHF. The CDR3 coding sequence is TGTGCCAGCAGCTTAGGGGGAAGCAATCAGCCCCAGCATTTT.

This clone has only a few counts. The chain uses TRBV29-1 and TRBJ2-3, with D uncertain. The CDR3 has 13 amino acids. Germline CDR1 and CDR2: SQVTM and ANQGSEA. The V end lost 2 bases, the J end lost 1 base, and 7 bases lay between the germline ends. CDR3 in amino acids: CSVERLGTDTQYF. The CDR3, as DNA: TGCAGCGTTGAACGGTTAGGCACAGATACGCAGTATTTT.

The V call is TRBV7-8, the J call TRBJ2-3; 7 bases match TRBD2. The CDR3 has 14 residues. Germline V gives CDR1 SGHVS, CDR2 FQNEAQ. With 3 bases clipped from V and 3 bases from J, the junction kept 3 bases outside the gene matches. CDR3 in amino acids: CASSLGGETDTQYF. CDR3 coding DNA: TGTGCCAGCAGCTTGGGAGGGGAGACAGATACGCAGTATTTT.

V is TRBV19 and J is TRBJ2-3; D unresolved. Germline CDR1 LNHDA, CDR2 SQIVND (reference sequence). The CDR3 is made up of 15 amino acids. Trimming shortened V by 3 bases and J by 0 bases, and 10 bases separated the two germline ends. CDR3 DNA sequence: TGTGCCAGTAGTATCAGTCAGACTAGCACAGATACGCAGTATTTT. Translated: CASSISQTSTDTQYF.

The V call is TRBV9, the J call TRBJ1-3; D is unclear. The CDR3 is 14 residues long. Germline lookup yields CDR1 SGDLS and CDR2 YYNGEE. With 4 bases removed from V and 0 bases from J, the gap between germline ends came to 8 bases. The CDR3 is CASSLQFSGNTIYF. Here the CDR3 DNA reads TGTGCCAGCAGCTTACAGTTCTCTGGAAACACCATATATTTT.

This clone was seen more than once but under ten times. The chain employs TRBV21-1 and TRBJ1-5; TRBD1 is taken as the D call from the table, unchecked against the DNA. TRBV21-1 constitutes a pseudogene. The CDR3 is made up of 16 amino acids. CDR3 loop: CASSKGRAGGFMPQHF. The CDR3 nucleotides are TGTGCCAGCAGCAAAGGGAGGGCAGGGGGATTCATGCCCCAGCATTTT.

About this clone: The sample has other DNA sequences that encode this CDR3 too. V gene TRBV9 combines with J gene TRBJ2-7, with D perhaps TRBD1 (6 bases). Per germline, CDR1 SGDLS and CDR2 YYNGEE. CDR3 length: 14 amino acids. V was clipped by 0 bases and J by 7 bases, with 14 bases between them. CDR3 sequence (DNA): TGTGCCAGCAGCGTAGGTGGCAGGGGTTATGAGCAGTACTTC. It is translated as CASSVGGRGYEQYF.

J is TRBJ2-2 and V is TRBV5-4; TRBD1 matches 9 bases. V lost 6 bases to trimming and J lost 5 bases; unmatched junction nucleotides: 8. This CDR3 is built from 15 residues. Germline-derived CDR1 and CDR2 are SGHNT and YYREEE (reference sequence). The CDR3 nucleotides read TGTGCCAGCACCCTCCGGACAGGGGCTACCGGGGAGCTGTTTTTT. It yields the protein CASTLRTGATGELFF.

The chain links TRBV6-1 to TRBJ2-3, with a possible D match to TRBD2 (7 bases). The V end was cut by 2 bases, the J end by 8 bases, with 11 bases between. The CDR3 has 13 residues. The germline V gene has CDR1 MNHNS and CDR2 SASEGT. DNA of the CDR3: TGTGCCAGCAGTGAAAACAGGGAGGGTACGCAGTATTTT. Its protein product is CASSENREGTQYF.